This T cell receptor beta chain came from a study of CD8+ T cells in alopecia areata. Whole-study context: For the treated group, dosing was oral tofacitinib at 5 to 10 mg twice daily.

Alopecia areata patients provided lesional scalp punch biopsies and peripheral blood, both collected for the study. PBMCs were stained for CD3, CD4 and CD8, and CD4+ and CD8+ T cells were sorted. Isolated RNA was reverse transcribed into cDNA used as the sequencing template. TCRdb's copy holds only in-frame clones and misses some; the assay was immunoSEQ multiplex PCR. The data contain roughly 200,000 clones, roughly 60% of them seen just once; the ten biggest clones take up about 1.7%. A few counts support this clone. As yet, its antigen is unknown. Study-level findings and limits: Compared with normal scalp, lesional scalp had higher clonality and more expanded CD8+ clones.

V dropped 5 bases and J dropped 9 bases, with 8 bases sitting between them. Germline V gene lookup returns CDR1 SGHTA and CDR2 FQGNSA. There are 11 residues in the CDR3. The sequencing used CD4+ T cells sorted from blood, collected at week 0. This sequence originates from a human donor with alopecia areata. The J gene is TRBJ2-1, the V gene TRBV7-2, with D possibly matching TRBD2 (6 bases). The CDR3 is CASSRDFEQFF. The CDR3 nucleotides read TGTGCCAGCAGCAGGGACTTTGAGCAGTTCTTC.